The 25 T cell receptor beta chains in this list originate from one sample, sequenced in a study of prognosis after radiotherapy for stage I lung cancer. From genomic DNA, TCR beta CDR3 was amplified by two-round multiplex PCR. Round-one PCR had primers specific to each TRBV and TRBJ gene. Each CDR3 protein is one row after TCRdb ran MiXCR on the multiplex PCR reads. The sample lists approximately 35,000 distinct CDR3 sequences; around 30% were seen once. This material consisted of PBMCs, taken before or after stereotactic body radiation therapy (not recorded which). These receptors were taken from a donor over 45 with non-small cell lung cancer.

Many counts were recorded for this clonotype. The chain links TRBV5-1 to TRBJ1-1, with no clear D. V lost 0 bases and J 3 bases, leaving 12 bases between the germline ends. The CDR3 spans 15 residues. Looked up from germline, CDR1 is SGHRS and CDR2 is YFSETQ. The CDR3 loop is CASSLGPRRDTEAFF. In DNA, the CDR3 is TGCGCCAGCAGCTTGGGGCCACGGAGGGACACTGAAGCTTTCTTT. The full variable domain, with the rest looked up from reference TRBV5-1 and TRBJ1-1, is KAGVTQTPRYLIKTRGQQVTLSCSPISGHRSVSWYQQTPGQGLQFLFEYFSETQRNKGNFPGRFSGRQFSNSRSEMNVSTLELGDSALYLCASSLGPRRDTEAFFGQGTRLTVV.

The sample holds many counts of this clonotype. The chain is built from TRBV6-5 and TRBJ2-3; 7 bases are shared with TRBD2. With V trimmed by 4 bases and J by 4 bases, 2 bases remained unmatched. CDR1 MNHEY and CDR2 SVGAGI come from the germline V gene. This CDR3 comprises 13 residues. Here the CDR3 DNA reads TGTGCCAGCAGTTTGGGGGGGGCAGATACGCAGTATTTT. This sequence encodes CASSLGGADTQYF.

This clonotype was detected ten times or more. The chain is built from TRBV6-1 and TRBJ2-3; 8 bases are shared with TRBD1. The germline V gene has CDR1 MNHNS and CDR2 SASEGT. Unmatched junction bases numbered 5, after V lost 6 bases and J lost 0 bases. The CDR3 totals 15 residues. In DNA form, the CDR3 reads TGTGCCAGCAGGGACGGACAGGGAAGCACAGATACGCAGTATTTT. Its protein product is CASRDGQGSTDTQYF.

This sequence joins TRBV6-1 and TRBJ2-2; 10 nucleotides line up with TRBD1. CDR1 is MNHNS, CDR2 SASEGT, per germline. J lost 7 bases, V lost 4 bases, and 3 bases had no gene match. The CDR3 runs 14 residues. CDR3 loop: CASSGQGAVGELFF. DNA of the CDR3: TGTGCCAGCAGTGGACAGGGGGCCGTCGGGGAGCTGTTTTTT.

This clonotype was detected ten times or more. The chain couples TRBV3-1 to TRBJ1-2; D unclear. V lost 0 bases and J lost 1, with 3 bases in between. The CDR3 runs 13 residues. Germline V lookup: CDR1 LGHDT, CDR2 YNNKEL (reference sequence). CDR3 amino acids: CASSQDLNYGYTF. The CDR3 DNA reads as TGTGCCAGCAGCCAAGACCTTAACTATGGCTACACCTTC.

This clonotype was counted many times. The chain carries TRBV28 and TRBJ1-5; 9 nucleotides align to TRBD1. The trim removed 2 bases at V and 4 bases at J, leaving 3 bases unmatched. The CDR3 has 15 amino acids. Per germline, CDR1 MDHEN and CDR2 SYDVKM. CDR3 sequence: CASSLGTGRNQPQHF. CDR3 nucleotides: TGTGCCAGCAGTTTAGGGACAGGGAGGAATCAGCCCCAGCATTTT.

This chain uses TRBV6-2 or TRBV6-3 with TRBJ2-7; tentatively, D is TRBD1 (7 bases). CDR1 is MNHEY, CDR2 SVGEGT, per germline. Trimming stripped 4 bases from V and 7 bases from J, with 17 bases between. The length of the CDR3 is 14 residues. The CDR3: CASSFYHRGGEQYF. CDR3 DNA sequence: TGTGCCAGCAGTTTTTATCACAGGGGAGGTGAGCAGTACTTC.

This clonotype has ten or more counts. This chain links TRBV3-1 with TRBJ2-7, with no clear D. In germline, CDR1 is LGHDT, CDR2 YNNKEL (reference sequence). V lost 4 bases to trimming and J lost 1 base, with 5 bases between them. The CDR3 loop spans 12 amino acids. This CDR3 is CASSLSSYEQYF. The CDR3 DNA reads as TGTGCCAGCAGCCTATCGTCCTACGAGCAGTACTTC.

Sample share makes this clonotype medium-sized. The chain employs TRBV7-3 and TRBJ2-2; 13 bases agree with TRBD2. Per the germline V gene, CDR1 is SGHTA and CDR2 is FQGTGA. J gave up 5 bases and V 5 bases, and 2 bases lay outside the gene matches. CDR3 size: 15 residues. CDR3 sequence: CASSRGLAGTGELFF. In nucleotides, the CDR3 is TGTGCCAGCAGCAGGGGACTAGCGGGGACCGGGGAGCTGTTTTTT.

Turning to this clonotype: A far more abundant clone sits one base away, making this likely a read error. The chain has TRBV6-5 and TRBJ2-3; D ambiguous. This CDR3 is 13 amino acids long. Per the germline V gene, CDR1 is MNHEY and CDR2 is SVGAGI. Trimming left V 0 bases short and J 7 bases short, with 8 bases between. The CDR3 spells CASSYSTAYTQYF. CDR3 DNA: TGTGCCAGCAGTTACTCGACGGCATATACGCAGTATTTT.

This clonotype has only one observation. V and J are TRBV28 and TRBJ2-2, with D uncertain. V lost 3 bases and J 0 bases, leaving 17 bases between the germline ends. The CDR3 loop spans 18 amino acids. The germline gives CDR1 MDHEN, CDR2 SYDVKM. This chain's CDR3 is CASSFPPGGCANTGELFF. The CDR3 region has the DNA TGTGCCAGCAGTTTTCCTCCGGGTGGCTGTGCGAACACCGGGGAGCTGTTTTTT.

This chain uses TRBV6-1 with TRBJ1-1; possibly TRBD1 for D (6 bases). The germline V gene has CDR1 MNHNS and CDR2 SASEGT. V lost 10 bases, J lost 3 bases, and 18 bases lay in between. The CDR3 has 14 amino acids. This CDR3 reads CAITSGGPDTEAFF. The CDR3 DNA reads as TGTGCCATCACATCGGGGGGGCCCGACACTGAAGCTTTCTTT.

J is TRBJ2-3 and V is TRBV11-2, with 8 bases aligning to TRBD2. Germline V lookup: CDR1 SGHAT, CDR2 FQNNGV. There are 15 residues in the CDR3. The V and J ends lost 3 bases and 5 bases, in that order; junction bases with no gene match: 7. CDR3 amino acids: CASSLGTSGGDTQYF. Here the CDR3 DNA reads TGTGCCAGCAGCTTGGGGACTAGTGGGGGAGATACGCAGTATTTT.

Concerning this clonotype: This may be a read error, as it is one base from a much larger clone. CDR3 loop: CASRGGDRGLKTHYF. The CDR3 bases are TGTGCCAGCAGGGGCGGGGACAGGGGGCTTAAGACCCATTACTTC. The chain carries TRBV2 and TRBJ2-5; 12 bases are a match to TRBD1. The CDR3 length is 15 residues. Germline loops: CDR1 SNHLY, CDR2 FYNNEI.

This clonotype was seen more than once but under ten times. This rearrangement joins TRBV4-1 to TRBJ1-1; the D gene is possibly TRBD1 (5 bases). CDR1 and CDR2 (germline): MGHRA, YSYEKL. V was clipped by 5 bases and J by 6 bases, with 13 bases between them. The CDR3 sequence is 13 residues long. CDR3 sequence: CASSVQGSPEAFF. For the CDR3, the DNA is TGCGCCAGCAGCGTCCAGGGATCCCCTGAAGCTTTCTTT.

This clonotype was found many times. The chain joins TRBV12-3 or TRBV12-4 to TRBJ1-1; TRBD1 aligns across 8 bases. V shed 6 bases, J shed 3 bases, and the junction held 15 bases outside the gene matches. There are 17 residues in the CDR3. CDR3 coding DNA: TGTGCCAGCAGCCCTTACGATTGGGACAGGCGGGACACTGAAGCTTTCTTT. It yields the protein CASSPYDWDRRDTEAFF.

The chain has TRBV2 and TRBJ2-3; tentatively, D is TRBD2 (6 bases). The CDR3 covers 19 residues. In germline, CDR1 is SNHLY, CDR2 FYNNEI. V shed 3 bases and J shed 2 bases, with 24 bases lying between them. The CDR3 reads CASSDSAGPSQLSTDTQYF. In DNA, the CDR3 is TGTGCCAGCAGTGACAGCGCGGGGCCTTCCCAACTGTCCACAGATACGCAGTATTTT.

This clonotype was counted a single time. Compared with germline, one end of the junction differs, possibly owing to a read error. The gene calls are TRBV11-3 and TRBJ2-2; D is unresolved. This CDR3 has 15 residues. Germline V gives CDR1 SGHNT, CDR2 YENEEA. CDR3 nucleotides: TGTGCCAGCAGTTTAGGGCGTTGGGACACCGGGGAGCTGTTTTTT. Its protein is CASSLGRWDTGELFF. The whole variable domain, remainder taken from reference TRBV11-3 and TRBJ2-2, is EAGVVQSPRYKIIEKKQPVAFWCNPISGHNTLYWYLQNLGQGPELLIRYENEEAVDDSQLPKDRFSAERLKGVDSTLKIQPAELGDSAVYLCASSLGRWDTGELFFGEGSRLTVL.

The table lists this clonotype with many counts. The chain links TRBV20-1 to TRBJ2-7; perhaps TRBD1 as D (5 bases). Trimming took 4 bases from V and 4 from J, leaving 8 bases between them. Germline V gene sequence: CDR1 DFQATT, CDR2 SNEGSKA (reference sequence). CDR3 length: 11 amino acids. CDR3 loop: CSANRRYEQYF. CDR3 coding DNA: TGCAGTGCTAACAGGAGATACGAGCAGTACTTC.

Ten or more counts support this clonotype. This chain uses TRBV4-3 with TRBJ2-7; 7 positions agree with TRBD1. CDR1 is LGHNA, CDR2 YSLEER, per germline. The CDR3 covers 13 residues. Trimming removed 3 bases from V and 2 bases from J; junction bases left unmatched: 1. CDR3 amino acids: CASSQDRTYEQYF. In DNA, the CDR3 is TGCGCCAGCAGCCAGGACAGGACCTACGAGCAGTACTTC.

This clonotype occurred many times. The gene calls are TRBV28 and TRBJ2-7; possibly TRBD1 for D (6 bases). CDR3 length: 15 residues. Germline V gives CDR1 MDHEN, CDR2 SYDVKM. V was clipped by 5 bases and J by 5 bases, with 19 bases between them. Here the CDR3 reads CASSAAPLTGDEQYF. CDR3 DNA: TGTGCCAGCAGTGCCGCACCGCTGACAGGAGACGAGCAGTACTTC.

This clonotype came up many times. V and J are TRBV5-8 and TRBJ2-1; D remains ambiguous. The CDR3 spans 17 residues. Germline-derived CDR1 and CDR2 are SGHTS and YDEGEE. The V and J ends lost 1 base and 4 bases respectively, with 18 bases between them. The CDR3 is CASSLLRAVSLYNEQFF. Here the CDR3 DNA reads TGTGCCAGCAGCTTGCTTCGAGCCGTCTCCCTATACAATGAGCAGTTCTTC.

This clonotype came up many times. This chain joins TRBV6-1 and TRBJ1-2, with D possibly matching TRBD1 (5 bases). Germline values: CDR1 MNHNS, CDR2 SASEGT. V was clipped by 5 bases and J by 4 bases, with 11 bases between them. This CDR3 region has 13 residues. The CDR3 sequence is CASSPDRFYGYTF. CDR3 coding DNA: TGTGCCAGCAGTCCTGACAGATTCTATGGCTACACCTTC.

On this clonotype: A much larger clone sits a single nucleotide away, making a read error possible. The chain recombines TRBV4-1 with TRBJ2-1; D is perhaps TRBD1 or TRBD2 (5 bases each). V lost 4 bases and J 8 bases, leaving 21 bases between the germline ends. There are 16 residues in the CDR3. Germline V gene lookup returns CDR1 MGHRA and CDR2 YSYEKL. CDR3 nucleotide sequence: TGCGCCAGCAGCCCCCCTCAGTCGGTGGGGGATGATGAGCAGTTCTTC. Translation: CASSPPQSVGDDEQFF.

On this clonotype: The conserved phenylalanine or tryptophan is not found at the CDR3 terminus, so this likely reflects a read error. The chain employs TRBV7-6 and TRBJ2-5; the match to TRBD1 covers 8 bases. Germline trimming cut 5 bases from V and 6 bases from J; bases unmatched to any gene: 11. This CDR3 has 15 residues. Germline CDR1 reads SGHVS; CDR2 reads FNYEAQ. CDR3 nucleotides: TGTGCCAGCAGCCAAATAGGTACAGGGGGTCAGACCCAGTACTTA. It is translated as CASSQIGTGGQTQYL.